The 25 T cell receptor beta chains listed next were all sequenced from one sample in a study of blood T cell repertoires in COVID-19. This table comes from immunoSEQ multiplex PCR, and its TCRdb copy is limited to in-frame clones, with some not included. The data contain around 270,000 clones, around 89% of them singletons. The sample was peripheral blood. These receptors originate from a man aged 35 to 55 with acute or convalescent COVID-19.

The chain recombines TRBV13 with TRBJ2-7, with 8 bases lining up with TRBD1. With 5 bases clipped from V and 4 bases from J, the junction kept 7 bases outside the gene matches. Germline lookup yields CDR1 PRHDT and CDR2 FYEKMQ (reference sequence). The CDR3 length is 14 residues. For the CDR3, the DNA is TGTGCCAGCAGCGCCCGGACAGGGATTTACGAGCAGTACTTC. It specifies CASSARTGIYEQYF.

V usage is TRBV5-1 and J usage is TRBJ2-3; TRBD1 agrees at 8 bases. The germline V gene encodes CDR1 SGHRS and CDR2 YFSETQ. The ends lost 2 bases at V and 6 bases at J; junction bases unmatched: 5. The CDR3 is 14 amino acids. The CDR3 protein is CASSFRGREDTQYF. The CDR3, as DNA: TGCGCCAGCAGCTTCAGGGGGCGAGAGGATACGCAGTATTTT.

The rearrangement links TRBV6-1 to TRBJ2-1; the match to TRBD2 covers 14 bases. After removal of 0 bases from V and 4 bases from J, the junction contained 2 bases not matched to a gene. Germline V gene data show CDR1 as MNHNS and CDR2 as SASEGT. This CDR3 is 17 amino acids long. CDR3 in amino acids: CASSEAGTSGGYNEQFF. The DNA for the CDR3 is TGTGCCAGCAGTGAAGCTGGGACTAGCGGGGGTTACAATGAGCAGTTCTTC.

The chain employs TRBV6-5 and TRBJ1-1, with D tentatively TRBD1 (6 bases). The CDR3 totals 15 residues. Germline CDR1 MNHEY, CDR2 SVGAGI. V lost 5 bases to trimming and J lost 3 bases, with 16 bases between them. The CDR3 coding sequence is TGTGCCAGCAGTCCCCTGGGAAGGGGGTACACTGAAGCTTTCTTT. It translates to CASSPLGRGYTEAFF.

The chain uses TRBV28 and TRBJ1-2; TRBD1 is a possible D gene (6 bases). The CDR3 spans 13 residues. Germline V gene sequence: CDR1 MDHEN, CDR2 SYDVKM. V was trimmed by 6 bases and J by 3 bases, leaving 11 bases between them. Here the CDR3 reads CASSPTGYYGYTF. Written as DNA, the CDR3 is TGTGCCAGCAGCCCTACAGGGTACTATGGCTACACCTTC.

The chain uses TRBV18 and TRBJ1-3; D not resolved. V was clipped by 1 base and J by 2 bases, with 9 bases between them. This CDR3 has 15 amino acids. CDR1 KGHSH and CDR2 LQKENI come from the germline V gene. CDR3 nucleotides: TGTGCCAGCTCACCACAACAGTCCCCTGGAAACACCATATATTTT. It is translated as CASSPQQSPGNTIYF.

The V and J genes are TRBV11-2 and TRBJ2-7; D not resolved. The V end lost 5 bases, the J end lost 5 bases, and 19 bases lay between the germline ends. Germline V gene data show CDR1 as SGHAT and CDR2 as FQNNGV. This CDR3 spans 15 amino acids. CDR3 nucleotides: TGTGCCAGCAGCGTTTTGGGCAGTGAAGACGACGAGCAGTACTTC. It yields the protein CASSVLGSEDDEQYF. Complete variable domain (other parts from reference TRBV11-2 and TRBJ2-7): EAGVAQSPRYKIIEKRQSVAFWCNPISGHATLYWYQQILGQGPKLLIQFQNNGVVDDSQLPKDRFSAERLKGVDSTLKIQPAKLEDSAVYLCASSVLGSEDDEQYFGPGTRLTVT.

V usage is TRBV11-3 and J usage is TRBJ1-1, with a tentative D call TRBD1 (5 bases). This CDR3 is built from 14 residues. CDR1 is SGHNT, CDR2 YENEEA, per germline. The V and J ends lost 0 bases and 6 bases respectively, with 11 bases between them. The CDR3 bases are TGTGCCAGCAGCTTAGATGGCCCGGGGGCTGAAGCTTTCTTT. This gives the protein CASSLDGPGAEAFF.

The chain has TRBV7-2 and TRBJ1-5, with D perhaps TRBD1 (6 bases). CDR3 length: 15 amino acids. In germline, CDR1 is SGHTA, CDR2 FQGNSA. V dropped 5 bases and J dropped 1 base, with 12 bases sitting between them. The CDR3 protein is CASSPGRGSNQPQHF. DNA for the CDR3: TGTGCCAGCAGCCCTGGGAGGGGGAGCAATCAGCCCCAGCATTTT.

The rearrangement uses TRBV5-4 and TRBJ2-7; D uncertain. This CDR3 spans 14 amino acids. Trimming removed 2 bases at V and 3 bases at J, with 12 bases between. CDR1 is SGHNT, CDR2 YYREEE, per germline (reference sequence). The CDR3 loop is CASSFPGPHYEQYF. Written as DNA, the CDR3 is TGTGCCAGCAGCTTTCCGGGTCCCCACTACGAGCAGTACTTC.

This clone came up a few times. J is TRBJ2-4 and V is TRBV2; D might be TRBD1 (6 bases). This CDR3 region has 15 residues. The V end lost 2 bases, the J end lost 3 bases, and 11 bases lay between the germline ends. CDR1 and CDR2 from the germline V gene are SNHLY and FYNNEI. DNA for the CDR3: TGTGCCAGCAGTGAATTGGGGGCGGTCAAAAACATTCAGTACTTC. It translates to CASSELGAVKNIQYF.

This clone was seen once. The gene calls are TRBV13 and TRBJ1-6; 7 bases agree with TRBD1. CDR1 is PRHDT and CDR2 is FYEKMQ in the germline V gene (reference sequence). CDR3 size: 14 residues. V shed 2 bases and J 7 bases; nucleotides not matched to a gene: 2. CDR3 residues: CASSLRDRNSPLHF. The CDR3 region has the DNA TGTGCCAGCAGCTTACGGGACAGAAATTCACCCCTCCACTTT.

CDR3 sequence: CAWNRGYTDTQYF. The CDR3 DNA reads TGTGCCTGGAACCGGGGGTACACAGATACGCAGTATTTT. J is TRBJ2-3 and V is TRBV30; D possibly corresponds to TRBD2 (6 bases). CDR3 length: 13 amino acids. Trimming took off 4 bases at V and 2 bases at J, with 10 bases between the two ends. From germline, CDR1 is GTSNPN and CDR2 SVGIG (reference sequence).

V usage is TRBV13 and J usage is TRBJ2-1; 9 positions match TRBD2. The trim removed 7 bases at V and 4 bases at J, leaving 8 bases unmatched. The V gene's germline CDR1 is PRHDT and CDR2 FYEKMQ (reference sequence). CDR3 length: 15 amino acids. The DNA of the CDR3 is TGTGCCAGCACACGCGGGGGGGCCGCGTACAATGAGCAGTTCTTC. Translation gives CASTRGGAAYNEQFF. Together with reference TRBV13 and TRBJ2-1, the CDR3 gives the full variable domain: AAGVIQSPRHLIKEKRETATLKCYPIPRHDTVYWYQQGPGQDPQFLISFYEKMQSDKGSIPDRFSAQQFSDYHSELNMSSLELGDSALYFCASTRGGAAYNEQFFGPGTRLTVL.

The CDR3 protein is CASGLVAGPHNEQFF. The CDR3 DNA reads as TGTGCTAGTGGTTTGGTAGCAGGCCCCCACAATGAGCAGTTCTTC. The chain combines TRBV12-5 with TRBJ2-1; unclear D gene. Per germline, CDR1 LGHNT and CDR2 FRNRAP. V was clipped by 0 bases and J by 5 bases, with 11 bases between them. There are 15 residues in the CDR3.

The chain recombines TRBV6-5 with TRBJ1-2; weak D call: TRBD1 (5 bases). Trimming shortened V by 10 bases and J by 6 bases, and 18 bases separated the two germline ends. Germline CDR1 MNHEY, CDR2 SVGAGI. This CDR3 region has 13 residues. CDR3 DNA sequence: TGTGCCACCGTCGGGAGGGACCGGGATGGCTACACCTTC. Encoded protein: CATVGRDRDGYTF.

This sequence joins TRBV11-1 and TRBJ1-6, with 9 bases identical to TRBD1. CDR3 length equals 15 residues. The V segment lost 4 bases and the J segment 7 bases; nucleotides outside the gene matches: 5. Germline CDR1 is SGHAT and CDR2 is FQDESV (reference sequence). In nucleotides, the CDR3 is TGTGCCAGCAGCTCGGGACAGGGTGAAAATTCACCCCTCCACTTT. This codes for CASSSGQGENSPLHF. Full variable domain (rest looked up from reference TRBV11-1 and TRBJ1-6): EAEVAQSPRYKITEKSQAVAFWCDPISGHATLYWYRQILGQGPELLVQFQDESVVDDSQLPKDRFSAERLKGVDSTLKIQPAELGDSAMYLCASSSGQGENSPLHFGNGTRLTVT.

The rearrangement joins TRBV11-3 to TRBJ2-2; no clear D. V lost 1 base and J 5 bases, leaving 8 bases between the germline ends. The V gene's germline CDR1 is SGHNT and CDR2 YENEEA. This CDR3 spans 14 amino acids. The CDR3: CASSLVSVTGELFF. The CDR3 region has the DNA TGTGCCAGCAGCTTAGTATCGGTAACCGGGGAGCTGTTTTTT.

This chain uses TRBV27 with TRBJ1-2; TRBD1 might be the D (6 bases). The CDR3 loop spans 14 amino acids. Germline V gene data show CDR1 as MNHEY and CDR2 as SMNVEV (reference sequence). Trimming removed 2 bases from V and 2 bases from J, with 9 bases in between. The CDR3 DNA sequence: TGTGCCAGCAGTTTAGGCGGGGGCAACTATGGCTACACCTTC. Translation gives CASSLGGGNYGYTF.

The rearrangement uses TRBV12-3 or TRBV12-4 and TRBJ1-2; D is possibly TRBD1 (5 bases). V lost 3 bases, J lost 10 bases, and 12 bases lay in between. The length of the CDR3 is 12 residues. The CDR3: CASSLGGVAYTF. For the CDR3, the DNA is TGTGCCAGCAGTTTGGGAGGGGTTGCCTACACCTTC.

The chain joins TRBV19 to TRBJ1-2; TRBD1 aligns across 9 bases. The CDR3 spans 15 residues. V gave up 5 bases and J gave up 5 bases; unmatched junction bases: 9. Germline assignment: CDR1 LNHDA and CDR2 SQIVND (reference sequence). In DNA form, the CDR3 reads TGTGCCAGTAGTGGGACAGGGCCCCGTCCATATGGCTACACCTTC. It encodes CASSGTGPRPYGYTF. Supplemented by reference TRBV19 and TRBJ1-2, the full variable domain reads DGGITQSPKYLFRKEGQNVTLSCEQNLNHDAMYWYRQDPGQGLRLIYYSQIVNDFQKGDIAEGYSVSREKKESFPLTVTSAQKNPTAFYLCASSGTGPRPYGYTFGSGTRLTVV.

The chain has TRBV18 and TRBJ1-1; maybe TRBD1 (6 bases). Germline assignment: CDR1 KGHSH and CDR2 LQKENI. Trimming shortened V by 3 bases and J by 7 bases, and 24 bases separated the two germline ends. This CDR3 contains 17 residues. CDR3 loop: CASSPNKESQGYVEAFF. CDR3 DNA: TGTGCCAGCTCACCCAACAAAGAGTCACAGGGATATGTTGAAGCTTTCTTT.

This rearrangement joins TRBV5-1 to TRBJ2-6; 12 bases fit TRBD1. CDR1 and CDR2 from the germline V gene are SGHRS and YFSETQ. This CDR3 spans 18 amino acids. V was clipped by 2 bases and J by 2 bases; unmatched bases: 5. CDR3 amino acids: CASSFGTGGEPGANVLTF. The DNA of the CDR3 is TGCGCCAGCAGCTTTGGGACAGGGGGCGAACCTGGGGCCAACGTCCTGACTTTC.

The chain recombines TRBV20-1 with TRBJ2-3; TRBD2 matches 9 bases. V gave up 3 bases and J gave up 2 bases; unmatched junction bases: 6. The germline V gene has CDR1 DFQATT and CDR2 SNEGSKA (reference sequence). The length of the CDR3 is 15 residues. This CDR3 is CSASRRGGTTDTQYF. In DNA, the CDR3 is TGCAGTGCTAGTAGGCGGGGGGGAACCACAGATACGCAGTATTTT.

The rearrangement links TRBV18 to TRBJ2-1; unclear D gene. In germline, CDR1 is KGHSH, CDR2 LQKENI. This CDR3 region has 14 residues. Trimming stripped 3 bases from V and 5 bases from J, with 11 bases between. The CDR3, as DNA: TGTGCCAGCTCACCTTTCCACAGTGACAATGAGCAGTTCTTC. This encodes CASSPFHSDNEQFF. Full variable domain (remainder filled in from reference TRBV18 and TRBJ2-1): NAGVMQNPRHLVRRRGQEARLRCSPMKGHSHVYWYRQLPEEGLKFMVYLQKENIIDESGMPKERFSAEFPKEGPSILRIQQVVRGDSAAYFCASSPFHSDNEQFFGPGTRLTVL.